The T cell receptor (beta chain) described here comes from a study of a mutant IDH1 vaccine in newly diagnosed glioma. As for time point: week 11, during vaccination. Mutant IDH1 20-mer peptide, at 300 ug, made up each vaccine dose, with topical imiquimod. A word on this clone: The antigen remains unidentified.

This CDR3 region has 11 residues. Germline lookup yields CDR1 LNHDA and CDR2 SQIVND (reference sequence). V was pared by 6 bases and J by 9 bases, with 9 bases between. Using immunoSEQ multiplex PCR, the repertoire was profiled, and TCRdb retains in-frame clones only, with some absent. The sample includes about 21,000 clones, over 85% of them seen just once. The receptor comes from a woman between 35 and 50 years old with glioma. The chain employs TRBV19 and TRBJ2-1; D is ambiguous. The specimen comprised PBMCs, sampled from a glioma patient whose treatment included an IDH1 peptide vaccine. This chain's CDR3 is CASSAGFEQFF. The CDR3 DNA sequence: TGTGCCAGTAGCGCTGGTTTTGAGCAGTTCTTC.